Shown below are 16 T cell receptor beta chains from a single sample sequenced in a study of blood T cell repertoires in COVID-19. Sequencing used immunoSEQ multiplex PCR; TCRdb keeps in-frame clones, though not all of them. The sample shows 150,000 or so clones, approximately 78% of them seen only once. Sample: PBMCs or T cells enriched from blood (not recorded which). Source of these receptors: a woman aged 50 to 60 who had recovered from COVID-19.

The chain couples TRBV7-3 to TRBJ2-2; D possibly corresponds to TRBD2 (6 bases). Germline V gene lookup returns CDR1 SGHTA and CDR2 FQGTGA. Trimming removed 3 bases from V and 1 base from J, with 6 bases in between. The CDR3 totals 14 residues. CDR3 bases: TGTGCCAGCAGCTTGGGAGGGAACACCGGGGAGCTGTTTTTT. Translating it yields CASSLGGNTGELFF.

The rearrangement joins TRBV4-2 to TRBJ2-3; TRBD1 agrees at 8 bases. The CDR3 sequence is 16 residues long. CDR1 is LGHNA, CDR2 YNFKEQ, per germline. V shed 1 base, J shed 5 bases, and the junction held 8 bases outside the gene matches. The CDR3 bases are TGTGCCAGCAGCCAAGGCGACAGGGGTAATGTAGATACGCAGTATTTT. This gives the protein CASSQGDRGNVDTQYF.

CDR3 residues: CATRGGGTDTQYF. The CDR3 region has the DNA TGCGCCACCCGGGGGGGCGGCACAGATACGCAGTATTTT. The chain uses TRBV10-1 and TRBJ2-3, with 8 nucleotides matching TRBD2. J was trimmed by 1 base and V by 10 bases; bases with no gene match: 4. CDR1 WNHNN and CDR2 SYGVQD come from the germline V gene (reference sequence). The CDR3 totals 13 residues.

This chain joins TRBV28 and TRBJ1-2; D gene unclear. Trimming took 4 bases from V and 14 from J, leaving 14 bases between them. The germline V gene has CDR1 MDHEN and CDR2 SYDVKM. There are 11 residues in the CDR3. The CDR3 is CASSSQESRTF. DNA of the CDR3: TGTGCCAGCAGTTCTCAAGAGAGCAGGACCTTC.

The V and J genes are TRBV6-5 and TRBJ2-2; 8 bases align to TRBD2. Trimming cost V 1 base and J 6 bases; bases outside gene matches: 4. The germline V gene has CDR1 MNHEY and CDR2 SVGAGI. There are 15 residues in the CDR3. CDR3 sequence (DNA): TGTGCCAGCAGTTACTTCAGCGGGGGTGCCGGGGAGCTGTTTTTT. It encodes CASSYFSGGAGELFF.

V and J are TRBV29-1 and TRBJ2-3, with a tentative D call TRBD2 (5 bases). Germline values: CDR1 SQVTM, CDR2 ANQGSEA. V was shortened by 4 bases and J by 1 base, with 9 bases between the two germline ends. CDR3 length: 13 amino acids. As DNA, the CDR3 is TGCAGCGTTGTTAGGCGGGGCACAGATACGCAGTATTTT. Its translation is CSVVRRGTDTQYF.

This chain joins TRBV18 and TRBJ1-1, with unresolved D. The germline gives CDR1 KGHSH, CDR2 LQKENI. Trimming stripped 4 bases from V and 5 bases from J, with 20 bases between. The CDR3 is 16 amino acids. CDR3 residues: CASSLLTLGGGTEAFF. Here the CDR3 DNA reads TGTGCCAGCTCACTACTCACTTTGGGTGGAGGGACTGAAGCTTTCTTT.

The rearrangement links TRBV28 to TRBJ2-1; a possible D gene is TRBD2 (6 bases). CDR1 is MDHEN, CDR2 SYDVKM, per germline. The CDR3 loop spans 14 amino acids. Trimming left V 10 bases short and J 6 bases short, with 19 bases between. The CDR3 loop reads CATIKGGRTNEQFF. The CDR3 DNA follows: TGTGCCACCATTAAGGGAGGTAGGACCAATGAGCAGTTCTTC.

CDR3 loop: CAWSMSGFFQHGYTF. The CDR3 DNA reads as TGTGCCTGGTCGATGTCGGGATTCTTTCAACATGGCTACACCTTC. The chain couples TRBV30 to TRBJ1-2, with D uncertain. This CDR3 contains 15 residues. Germline CDR1 GTSNPN, CDR2 SVGIG (reference sequence). Trimming removed 5 bases from V and 6 bases from J, with 22 bases in between.

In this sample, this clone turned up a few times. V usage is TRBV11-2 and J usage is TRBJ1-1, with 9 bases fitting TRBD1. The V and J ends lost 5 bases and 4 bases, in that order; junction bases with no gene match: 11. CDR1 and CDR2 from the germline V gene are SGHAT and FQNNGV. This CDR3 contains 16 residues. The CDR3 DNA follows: TGTGCCAGCAGCCTCGTCCCGGGACAGGGCCCCACTGAAGCTTTCTTT. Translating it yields CASSLVPGQGPTEAFF.

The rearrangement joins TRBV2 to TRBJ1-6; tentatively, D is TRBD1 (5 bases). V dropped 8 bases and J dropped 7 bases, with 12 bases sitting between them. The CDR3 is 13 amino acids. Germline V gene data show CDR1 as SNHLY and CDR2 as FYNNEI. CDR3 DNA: TGTGCCAGCGAGGCGGGGCTGAATTCACCCCTCCACTTT. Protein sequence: CASEAGLNSPLHF.

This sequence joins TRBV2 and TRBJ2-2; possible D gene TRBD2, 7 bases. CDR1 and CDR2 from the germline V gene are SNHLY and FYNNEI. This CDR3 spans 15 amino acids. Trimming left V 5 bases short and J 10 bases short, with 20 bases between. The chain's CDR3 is CASSSTGGVKLELFF. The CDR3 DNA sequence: TGTGCCAGCAGTAGTACGGGGGGCGTTAAATTGGAGCTGTTTTTT. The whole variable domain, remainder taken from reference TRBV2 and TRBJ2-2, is EPEVTQTPSHQVTQMGQEVILRCVPISNHLYFYWYRQILGQKVEFLVSFYNNEISEKSEIFDDQFSVERPDGSNFTLKIRSTKLEDSAMYFCASSSTGGVKLELFFGEGSRLTVL.

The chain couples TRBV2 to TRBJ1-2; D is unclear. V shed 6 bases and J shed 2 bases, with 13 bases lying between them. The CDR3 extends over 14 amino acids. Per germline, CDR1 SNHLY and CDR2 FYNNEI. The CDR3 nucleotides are TGTGCCAGCAGAAACCGTGAGCAAAACTATGGCTACACCTTC. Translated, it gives CASRNREQNYGYTF.

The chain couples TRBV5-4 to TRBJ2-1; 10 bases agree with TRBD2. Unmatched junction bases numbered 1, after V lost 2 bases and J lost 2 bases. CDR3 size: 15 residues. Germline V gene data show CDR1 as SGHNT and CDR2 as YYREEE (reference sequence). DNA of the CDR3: TGTGCCAGCAGCTTAGCGGGGGGGACCTACAATGAGCAGTTCTTC. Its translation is CASSLAGGTYNEQFF.

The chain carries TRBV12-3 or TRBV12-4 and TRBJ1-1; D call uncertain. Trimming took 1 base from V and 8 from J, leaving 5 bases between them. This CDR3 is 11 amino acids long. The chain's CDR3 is CASSLGREAFF. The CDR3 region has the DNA TGTGCCAGCAGTTTAGGGAGGGAAGCTTTCTTT.

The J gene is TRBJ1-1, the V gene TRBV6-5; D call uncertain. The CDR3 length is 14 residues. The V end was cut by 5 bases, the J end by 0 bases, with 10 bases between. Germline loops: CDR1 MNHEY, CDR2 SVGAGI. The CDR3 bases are TGTGCCAGCAGTCTACCTCCACTGAACACTGAAGCTTTCTTT. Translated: CASSLPPLNTEAFF.